The source of this TCR beta chain is a study of T cell repertoires in cytomegalovirus infection. Whole-study context: Peptides in the study included HLA-C-restricted and HLA-B-restricted CMV epitopes. CMV infection plus the matching HLA type was flagged by public TCR beta signatures.

In TCRdb, the reads were re-called with MiXCR into one record per CDR3 protein. The table lists about half a million distinct CDR3 sequences, around a third of them singletons, with under 20% in the top ten. Study-level findings and limits: Summed frequency of shared TCR beta families picked out CMV carriers who also had the relevant HLA. HLA-C-restricted TCR beta clonotypes specific for CMV led the ex vivo response.

Germline values: CDR1 SGHVS, CDR2 FNYEAQ. V lost 5 bases to trimming and J lost 0 bases, with 20 bases between them. The CDR3 is made up of 19 amino acids. This clonotype was counted between two and nine times. The antigen remains unidentified. This TCR was recovered from a human donor in good health (CMV status not recorded). Some clones in this sample may be carry-over from other donors' samples. The starting material was cultured PBMCs, obtained from culture after CMV antigen stimulation. This chain connects TRBV7-6 to TRBJ2-6; maybe TRBD2 (6 bases). Here the CDR3 reads CASSQTTPPGGSGANVLTF. In nucleotides, the CDR3 is TGTGCCAGCAGCCAGACGACCCCCCCCGGGGGCTCTGGGGCCAACGTCCTGACTTTC.